One and the same sample provided the 24 T cell receptor beta chains below, sequenced in a study of blood T cell repertoires in COVID-19. Here immunoSEQ multiplex PCR was the method, and the copy in TCRdb shows in-frame clones only, minus some. Here the sample spans roughly 150,000 clones, about 80% being singletons. Sequencing used peripheral blood. All receptors come from a man in his fifties or sixties with acute or convalescent COVID-19.

The chain couples TRBV5-1 to TRBJ1-4; the D is unclear. The germline V gene has CDR1 SGHRS and CDR2 YFSETQ. The CDR3 length is 16 residues. The V and J ends lost 0 bases and 0 bases respectively, with 9 bases between them. CDR3 sequence: CASSLGTGATNEKLFF. In DNA, the CDR3 is TGCGCCAGCAGCTTGGGTACCGGGGCAACTAATGAAAAACTGTTTTTT.

This clone was recorded once. The chain has TRBV2 and TRBJ2-1; 7 bases map to TRBD2. There are 13 residues in the CDR3. Germline V CDR1 and CDR2: SNHLY, FYNNEI. The V and J ends lost 6 bases and 13 bases, in that order; junction bases with no gene match: 12. CDR3 DNA: TGTGCCAGCAGCCGTGGACTAGTGGGAAATCAGTTCTTC. Its translation: CASSRGLVGNQFF.

The chain is built from TRBV9 and TRBJ2-2, with D maybe TRBD1 (6 bases). Trimming stripped 3 bases from V and 6 bases from J, with 9 bases between. The germline V gene encodes CDR1 SGDLS and CDR2 YYNGEE. CDR3 length: 13 residues. CDR3 loop: CASSATGPGELFF. The CDR3 nucleotides are TGTGCCAGCAGCGCAACAGGGCCCGGGGAGCTGTTTTTT.

The V call is TRBV6-1, the J call TRBJ2-6, with D perhaps matching TRBD2 (5 bases). From germline, CDR1 is MNHNS and CDR2 SASEGT. V gave up 3 bases and J gave up 4 bases, with 10 bases separating them. This CDR3 has 15 residues. DNA for the CDR3: TGTGCCAGCAGTGATCGGGGTTCGGGGGCCAACGTCCTGACTTTC. Its translation: CASSDRGSGANVLTF.

The chain combines TRBV7-9 with TRBJ2-5, with unresolved D. The germline V gene has CDR1 SEHNR and CDR2 FQNEAQ (reference sequence). V was clipped by 5 bases and J by 1 base, with 14 bases between them. There are 15 residues in the CDR3. The CDR3 loop is CASSGWKTGQETQYF. The CDR3 coding sequence is TGTGCCAGCAGCGGCTGGAAGACTGGCCAAGAGACCCAGTACTTC.

The chain carries TRBV5-1 and TRBJ2-7, with 8 positions matching TRBD1. The CDR3 contains 16 residues. J lost 0 bases, V lost 4 bases, and 9 bases had no gene match. CDR1 and CDR2 from the germline V gene are SGHRS and YFSETQ. The CDR3 DNA is TGCGCCAGCAGCCCACCAGGACAGGGCATCTCCTACGAGCAGTACTTC. Encoded protein: CASSPPGQGISYEQYF.

The chain combines TRBV7-2 with TRBJ2-4, with 9 bases that match TRBD1. There are 15 residues in the CDR3. CDR1 and CDR2 (germline): SGHTA, FQGNSA. Trimming at V came to 1 base and at J to 3 bases, leaving 1 base not matched to a gene. The DNA of the CDR3 is TGTGCCAGCAGCTTAGGACAGGGGGGCAAAAACATTCAGTACTTC. Translating it yields CASSLGQGGKNIQYF. Drawing the rest from reference TRBV7-2 and TRBJ2-4, the complete variable domain is GAGVSQSPSNKVTEKGKDVELRCDPISGHTALYWYRQSLGQGLEFLIYFQGNSAPDKSGLPSDRFSAERTGGSVSTLTIQRTQQEDSAVYLCASSLGQGGKNIQYFGAGTRLSVL.

The V gene is TRBV6-2 or TRBV6-3, the J gene TRBJ1-2; TRBD1 aligns across 9 bases. The V segment lost 5 bases and the J segment 7 bases; nucleotides outside the gene matches: 8. Germline V CDR1 and CDR2: MNHEY, SVGEGT. The CDR3 is made up of 14 amino acids. In DNA, the CDR3 is TGTGCCAGCAGTAGGGAACAGGGGGCGCCTGGCTACACCTTC. This sequence encodes CASSREQGAPGYTF.

This clone was picked up a small number of times. The J gene is TRBJ2-7, the V gene TRBV5-4, with TRBD2 identical over 12 bases. From germline, CDR1 is SGHNT and CDR2 YYREEE (reference sequence). This CDR3 spans 15 amino acids. V gave up 4 bases and J gave up 6 bases; unmatched junction bases: 8. The CDR3 is CASSPLAGGHGEQYF. CDR3 DNA sequence: TGTGCCAGCAGCCCCCTAGCGGGGGGGCATGGCGAGCAGTACTTC.

This clone appeared once. This chain uses TRBV28 with TRBJ2-7, with a weak D call TRBD2 (6 bases). V lost 4 bases and J lost 3, with 19 bases in between. CDR1 is MDHEN and CDR2 is SYDVKM in the germline V gene. The CDR3 has 16 residues. CDR3 sequence (DNA): TGTGCCAGCAGTTCCCACCGGGGTCCGGGAGTCTACGAGCAGTACTTC. It specifies CASSSHRGPGVYEQYF.

The chain uses TRBV24-1 and TRBJ2-1; 8 nucleotides align to TRBD2. With V trimmed by 5 bases and J by 6 bases, 5 bases remained unmatched. CDR1 is KGHDR and CDR2 is SFDVKD in the germline V gene. This CDR3 has 14 residues. The CDR3 here is CATSGSSGSNEQFF. In DNA form, the CDR3 reads TGTGCCACCAGTGGGTCTAGCGGGTCCAATGAGCAGTTCTTC.

V gene TRBV24-1 combines with J gene TRBJ2-1, with 10 bases aligning to TRBD2. The CDR3 loop spans 16 amino acids. The germline V gene has CDR1 KGHDR and CDR2 SFDVKD. Germline trimming cut 3 bases from V and 4 bases from J; bases unmatched to any gene: 5. CDR3 residues: CATSDDTSGTYNEQFF. Written as DNA, the CDR3 is TGTGCCACCAGTGATGATACTAGCGGGACGTACAATGAGCAGTTCTTC.

In its sample, this clone was seen a few times. The rearrangement uses TRBV27 and TRBJ2-1, with 7 bases lining up with TRBD1. V dropped 5 bases and J dropped 5; count of bases not matched to a gene: 9. There are 15 residues in the CDR3. Germline assignment: CDR1 MNHEY and CDR2 SMNVEV (reference sequence). In nucleotides, the CDR3 is TGTGCCAGCAGTGTCCGGGACAGCACGGACAATGAGCAGTTCTTC. Translating gives CASSVRDSTDNEQFF.

The chain carries TRBV28 and TRBJ2-7; unclear D gene. Germline CDR1 and CDR2: MDHEN and SYDVKM. The CDR3 totals 14 residues. V lost 5 bases, J lost 5 bases, and 16 bases lay in between. The CDR3 DNA is TGTGCCAGCAGTCCGCCCAACCGGTCCGACGAGCAGTACTTC. Translated, it gives CASSPPNRSDEQYF.

V usage is TRBV19 and J usage is TRBJ1-5; tentative D call: TRBD1 (5 bases). The CDR3 covers 16 residues. The germline gives CDR1 LNHDA, CDR2 SQIVND (reference sequence). Trimming removed 7 bases from V and 0 bases from J, with 16 bases in between. CDR3 region: CASKGRAGNSNQPQHF. The CDR3 DNA reads TGTGCCAGTAAAGGCAGGGCGGGAAATAGCAATCAGCCCCAGCATTTT. Full variable domain (remainder filled in from reference TRBV19 and TRBJ1-5): DGGITQSPKYLFRKEGQNVTLSCEQNLNHDAMYWYRQDPGQGLRLIYYSQIVNDFQKGDIAEGYSVSREKKESFPLTVTSAQKNPTAFYLCASKGRAGNSNQPQHFGDGTRLSIL.

The chain joins TRBV7-2 to TRBJ1-4; 7 bases are a match to TRBD1. CDR1 SGHTA and CDR2 FQGNSA come from the germline V gene. The CDR3 has 16 amino acids. The trim removed 5 bases at V and 5 bases at J, leaving 11 bases unmatched. The CDR3 loop reads CASSAGDRVQNEKLFF. CDR3 nucleotides: TGTGCCAGCAGCGCCGGAGACAGGGTGCAAAATGAAAAACTGTTTTTT.

This clone has more than one count but fewer than ten. This chain links TRBV7-2 with TRBJ2-5; D may be TRBD2 (5 bases). The CDR3 totals 16 residues. Germline V gene lookup returns CDR1 SGHTA and CDR2 FQGNSA. V lost 4 bases to trimming and J lost 0 bases, with 15 bases between them. For the CDR3, the DNA is TGTGCCAGCAGCTCCACCGGGGTTTCTAACCAAGAGACCCAGTACTTC. Its protein product is CASSSTGVSNQETQYF.

This clone was recorded once. The gene calls are TRBV7-2 and TRBJ2-1; 13 nucleotides match TRBD2. The trim removed 5 bases at V and 0 bases at J, leaving 7 bases unmatched. The CDR3 is 18 amino acids. CDR1 is SGHTA and CDR2 is FQGNSA in the germline V gene. The CDR3 is CASSAGTSGTSSYNEQFF. The CDR3 nucleotides read TGTGCCAGCAGCGCCGGGACTAGCGGGACGAGCTCCTACAATGAGCAGTTCTTC.

J is TRBJ2-3 and V is TRBV27; 9 positions agree with TRBD2. The CDR3 spans 16 residues. Trimming removed 6 bases from V and 0 bases from J; junction bases left unmatched: 7. CDR1 is MNHEY and CDR2 is SMNVEV in the germline V gene (reference sequence). CDR3 residues: CASSLSGRTSTDTQYF. DNA of the CDR3: TGTGCCAGCAGCCTTAGCGGGAGAACTAGCACAGATACGCAGTATTTT.

This sequence joins TRBV5-1 and TRBJ2-5; 7 nucleotides agree with TRBD2. Germline V CDR1 and CDR2: SGHRS, YFSETQ. This CDR3 region has 14 residues. V trimming: 4 bases; J trimming: 2 bases; junction bases outside the gene matches: 5. The CDR3 protein is CASSPVSGQETQYF. CDR3 nucleotides: TGCGCCAGCAGCCCGGTTAGCGGGCAAGAGACCCAGTACTTC.

The chain recombines TRBV6-5 with TRBJ2-1, with 9 nucleotides matching TRBD2. The CDR3 covers 15 residues. Germline CDR1 reads MNHEY; CDR2 reads SVGAGI. After removal of 5 bases from V and 8 bases from J, the junction contained 10 bases not matched to a gene. CDR3 protein: CASSSSGSGNDEQFF. The CDR3 nucleotides read TGTGCCAGCAGTAGTAGCGGGAGTGGGAACGATGAGCAGTTCTTC.

The chain combines TRBV11-2 with TRBJ2-7; D may be TRBD1 (5 bases). CDR3 length equals 13 residues. Per germline, CDR1 SGHAT and CDR2 FQNNGV. The V end lost 5 bases, the J end lost 5 bases, and 13 bases lay between the germline ends. The CDR3 loop reads CASSPRGADEQYF. The DNA for the CDR3 is TGTGCCAGCAGCCCCCGTGGGGCCGACGAGCAGTACTTC.

The chain couples TRBV6-2 or TRBV6-3 to TRBJ2-5; 10 bases match TRBD2. V gave up 0 bases and J gave up 6 bases; unmatched junction bases: 7. Germline loops: CDR1 MNHEY, CDR2 SVGEGT. This CDR3 is 16 amino acids long. The CDR3 sequence is CASSYSPSGSGKTQYF. As DNA, the CDR3 is TGTGCCAGCAGTTACTCCCCTAGCGGGAGCGGAAAGACCCAGTACTTC.

This clone was detected a few times. CDR3 region: CASSRRWDSGNQPQHF. The CDR3 DNA reads TGTGCCAGCAGTCGCCGATGGGACAGTGGCAATCAGCCCCAGCATTTT. The chain recombines TRBV27 with TRBJ1-5; 7 bases match TRBD1. The V gene end was trimmed by 5 bases and the J gene end by 2 bases; junction bases not matched to a gene: 9. CDR3 length equals 16 residues. Germline V gene sequence: CDR1 MNHEY, CDR2 SMNVEV (reference sequence).